The following is a TCR beta chain sequence with its context. The sample is drawn from a study of shared clonotypes between healthy human individuals. Study-wide background: CD4 naive and CD4 memory each took three plates per donor, while CD8 naive took two and CD8 memory one.

V lost 5 bases and J 8 bases, leaving 16 bases between the germline ends. The CDR3 totals 14 residues. Looked up from germline, CDR1 is MDHEN and CDR2 is SYDVKM. Sequencing was performed with immunoSEQ multiplex PCR; in TCRdb, only in-frame clones are kept and a portion is missing. The profile shows millions of clones, about 93% of them singletons. Positive CCR7 selection of CD45RO-negative cells yielded the naive CD8 cells, and terminally differentiated effector memory CD45RA+ cells were excluded. The study drew its donors from healthy HIV-negative adults without recent acute infections or vaccinations. Donors comprised only Caucasian adults living in Nashville, Tennessee.

The chain links TRBV28 to TRBJ2-1; D unclear. Sequencing input: naive CD8+ T cells from PBMCs. The receptor's source is a man between 18 and 35 years old in good health. Some clones in this sample may be carry-over from other donors' samples. The chain's CDR3 is CASSPSRLLDEQFF. The CDR3 bases are TGTGCCAGCAGTCCCTCTCGCCTTTTAGATGAGCAGTTCTTC.